The rows below give T cell receptor beta chains drawn from one sample of a study of blood T cell repertoires in COVID-19. Profiling relied on immunoSEQ multiplex PCR, and the TCRdb table lists in-frame clones only, not all of them. The data hold 200,000 to 250,000 clones, with 75% to 85% observed a single time. Sequencing input: peripheral blood. These receptor sequences come from a woman in her 30s with COVID-19, enrolled during active disease. Both conserved end residues are part of each CDR3. The D gene is left open where the match is weak. Where a row states a size, it is once, few, many or the class of an expanded clone; other rows omit it.

d_call: NA
j_call: TRBJ2-7
v_call: TRBV7-2
clone_size: NA
cdr3_nt: TGTGCCAGCAGCTCCCGACAGGCCACCTCCTACGAGCAGTACTTC
cdr3_aa: CASSSRQATSYEQYF

d_call: NA
j_call: TRBJ1-6
v_call: TRBV27
clone_size: NA
cdr3_nt: TGTGCCAGCAGTTCCCAGGGCCCCTATAATTCACCCCTCCACTTT
cdr3_aa: CASSSQGPYNSPLHF

d_call: TRBD1
j_call: TRBJ2-3
v_call: TRBV5-4
clone_size: NA
cdr3_nt: TGTGCCAGCAGCTCCCCAGGGGGCGAAGGCACAGATACGCAGTATTTT
cdr3_aa: CASSSPGGEGTDTQYF

d_call: NA
j_call: TRBJ2-1
v_call: TRBV3-1/TRBV3-2
clone_size: NA
cdr3_nt: TGTGCCAGCAGCCAAACTGCACAGGGTACGAAGTTCTTC
cdr3_aa: CASSQTAQGTKFF

d_call: NA
j_call: TRBJ2-3
v_call: TRBV18
clone_size: NA
cdr3_nt: TGTGCCAGCTCCCCTCTCGGGCCGGGGTTGGGCACAGATACGCAGTATTTT
cdr3_aa: CASSPLGPGLGTDTQYF

d_call: TRBD2
j_call: TRBJ2-5
v_call: TRBV7-9
clone_size: NA
cdr3_nt: TGTGCCAGCAGCTTAGCCTCCGGGGGGAGGGAGACCCAGTACTTC
cdr3_aa: CASSLASGGRETQYF

d_call: TRBD2
j_call: TRBJ2-5
v_call: TRBV18
clone_size: NA
cdr3_nt: TGTGCCAGCTCACCAACTAGCGGGGGGCCCCAAGAGACCCAGTACTTC
cdr3_aa: CASSPTSGGPQETQYF

d_call: TRBD1
j_call: TRBJ2-2
v_call: TRBV7-2
clone_size: once
cdr3_nt: TGTGCCAGCAGCTTAGGACAGGGGGTCGGGGAGCTGTTTTTT
cdr3_aa: CASSLGQGVGELFF

d_call: NA
j_call: TRBJ2-7
v_call: TRBV28
clone_size: NA
cdr3_nt: TGTGCCAGCAGTTTTCTTCCCGCGACCCTAGGGGGATACGAGCAGTACTTC
cdr3_aa: CASSFLPATLGGYEQYF

d_call: TRBD1
j_call: TRBJ1-2
v_call: TRBV5-1
clone_size: NA
cdr3_nt: TGCGCCAGCAGCTTGACCAGGGGGAACTATGGCTACACCTTC
cdr3_aa: CASSLTRGNYGYTF

d_call: NA
j_call: TRBJ2-7
v_call: TRBV28
clone_size: NA
cdr3_nt: TGTGCCAGCAGTTTAGCAGGGTCCTACGAGCAGTACTTC
cdr3_aa: CASSLAGSYEQYF

d_call: TRBD2
j_call: TRBJ2-1
v_call: TRBV10-3
clone_size: NA
cdr3_nt: TGTGCCATCAGCGCGAGGGGGGGACTAGCGGATGGTGAGCAGTTCTTC
cdr3_aa: CAISARGGLADGEQFF

d_call: NA
j_call: TRBJ1-1
v_call: TRBV4-3
clone_size: few
cdr3_nt: TGCGCCAGCAGCCAAGTTTTTAGTGAGAACACTGAAGCTTTCTTT
cdr3_aa: CASSQVFSENTEAFF

d_call: TRBD1
j_call: TRBJ2-7
v_call: TRBV13
clone_size: NA
cdr3_nt: TGTGCCAGCAGCTTGGGACAGAGCTCCTACGAGCAGTACTTC
cdr3_aa: CASSLGQSSYEQYF

d_call: NA
j_call: TRBJ1-3
v_call: TRBV5-1
clone_size: NA
cdr3_nt: TGCGCCAGCAGCCCCGAGGGACAAACCTCTGGAAACACCATATATTTT
cdr3_aa: CASSPEGQTSGNTIYF

d_call: NA
j_call: TRBJ2-3
v_call: TRBV5-1
clone_size: NA
cdr3_nt: TGCGCCAGCAGCTTGGGAGCGGCAGATACGCAGTATTTT
cdr3_aa: CASSLGAADTQYF

d_call: NA
j_call: TRBJ2-7
v_call: TRBV28
clone_size: NA
cdr3_nt: TGTGCCAGCAGTTTACTCGACAGGAGGCACGAGCAGTACTTC
cdr3_aa: CASSLLDRRHEQYF

d_call: NA
j_call: TRBJ2-5
v_call: TRBV3-1/TRBV3-2
clone_size: NA
cdr3_nt: TGTGCCAGCAGCCAAGTCCCACTAGAGTGGGCCCAGTACTTC
cdr3_aa: CASSQVPLEWAQYF

d_call: NA
j_call: TRBJ2-7
v_call: TRBV11-1
clone_size: NA
cdr3_nt: TGTGCCAGCACCTTAGCCCCCGGGGTGGGCGAGCAGTACTTC
cdr3_aa: CASTLAPGVGEQYF

d_call: NA
j_call: TRBJ2-1
v_call: TRBV30
clone_size: NA
cdr3_nt: TGTGCCTGGAGTCTCACCGGGACTTTCTACAATGAGCAGTTCTTC
cdr3_aa: CAWSLTGTFYNEQFF

d_call: TRBD1
j_call: TRBJ1-6
v_call: TRBV4-1
clone_size: NA
cdr3_nt: TGCGCCAGCAGCCAAGATCCGAGACAGGGAAACTATAATTCACCCCTCCACTTT
cdr3_aa: CASSQDPRQGNYNSPLHF

d_call: NA
j_call: TRBJ1-1
v_call: TRBV19
clone_size: NA
cdr3_nt: TGTGCCAGTAGTATGCGGGACACTGAAGCTTTCTTT
cdr3_aa: CASSMRDTEAFF

d_call: TRBD1
j_call: TRBJ2-7
v_call: TRBV19
clone_size: NA
cdr3_nt: TGTGCCAGTAATCGAGGGACAGGGTCCTACGAGCAGTACTTC
cdr3_aa: CASNRGTGSYEQYF

d_call: TRBD2
j_call: TRBJ2-1
v_call: TRBV7-3
clone_size: NA
cdr3_nt: TGTGCCAGCAGCCCTGCTAGCGGGGCCTACAATGAGCAGTTCTTC
cdr3_aa: CASSPASGAYNEQFF

d_call: NA
j_call: TRBJ1-2
v_call: TRBV6-5
clone_size: NA
cdr3_nt: TGTGCCAGCAGTTACTCCGGCAGGGAAGGGGACTATGGCTACACCTTC
cdr3_aa: CASSYSGREGDYGYTF

d_call: NA
j_call: TRBJ2-1
v_call: TRBV28
clone_size: few
cdr3_nt: TGTGCCAGCAGTCCCCCCCCGGGAATAAGCCCTCTCTTC
cdr3_aa: CASSPPPGISPLF